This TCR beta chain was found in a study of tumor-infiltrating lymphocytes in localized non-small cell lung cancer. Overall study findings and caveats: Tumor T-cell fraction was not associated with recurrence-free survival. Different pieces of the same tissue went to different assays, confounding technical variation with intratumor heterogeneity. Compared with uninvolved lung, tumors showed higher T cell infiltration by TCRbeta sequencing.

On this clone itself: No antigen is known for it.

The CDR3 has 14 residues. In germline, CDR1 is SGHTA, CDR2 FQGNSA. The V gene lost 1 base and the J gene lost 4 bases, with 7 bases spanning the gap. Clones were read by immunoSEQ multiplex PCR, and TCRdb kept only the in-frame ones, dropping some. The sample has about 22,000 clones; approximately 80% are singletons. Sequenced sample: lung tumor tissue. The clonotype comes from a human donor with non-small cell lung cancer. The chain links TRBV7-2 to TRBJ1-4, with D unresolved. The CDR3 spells CASSLDGFNEKLFF. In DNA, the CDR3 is TGTGCCAGCAGCTTAGACGGTTTTAATGAAAAACTGTTTTTT. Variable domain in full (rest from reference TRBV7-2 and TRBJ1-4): GAGVSQSPSNKVTEKGKDVELRCDPISGHTALYWYRQSLGQGLEFLIYFQGNSAPDKSGLPSDRFSAERTGGSVSTLTIQRTQQEDSAVYLCASSLDGFNEKLFFGSGTQLSVL.